This T cell receptor beta chain was identified in a study of early T cells in non-severe SARS-CoV-2 infection (dated by TCRdb to about 2021). Concerning the study at large: TCR sequencing used bulk RNA from unsorted whole blood, so alpha and beta chains could not be paired. What the research found in general, with its limitations: Matching against VDJdb was skewed toward anti-spike CD8 responses, likely underestimated virus-specific expansions, and missed private and CD4 specificities.

Preparation of the library involved 5' RACE. This sample was sequenced with a NextSeq 500. In the TCR library protocol, unique molecular identifiers were attached to individual cDNA molecules to correct for PCR bias and sequencing error. Both TCR alpha and beta chains were sequenced, and tight co-correlation was observed between alpha and beta sequence abundances in each sample. The authors' pipeline ran thus. Decombinator V4 was used to annotate the V gene, J gene and CDR3 of the TCR sequences. Expanded TCRs were defined as changing significantly between any two time points under a Poisson model with p below 0.0001. TCR abundances were normalised to the total number of TCRs sequenced per sample and were expressed as counts per million. VDJdb, accessed on 1 November 2021, was searched for TCRs annotated for CMV, EBV and SARS-CoV-2, and TCRs annotated for more than one antigen were excluded. Through fastp at Q25 and MiXCR, TCRdb rebuilt clones from the public reads, retaining in-frame beta chains. Each record represents a unique CDR3 protein, reported with the most common genes and DNA among its rows. V and J calls and clone size were set by TCRdb, not the authors. This sample holds around 57,000 distinct CDR3 sequences; under 15% were observed only once. In total, the top ten clones hold roughly 4.6% of the sample.

To note about this clonotype: There is no known antigen for this receptor. No base-level quality is on record; no much larger clone is a single base apart.

A case-control design nested within a healthcare worker cohort in London, UK, was used, with weekly nasopharyngeal swab PCR tests and blood sampling performed. Healthcare workers were enrolled in the week of the UK lockdown, from 23 to 31 March 2020, and were followed every week for up to roughly 16 weeks. Sequenced: whole blood. The TCR sequence derives from an adult who was a healthcare worker with PCR-confirmed SARS-CoV-2 infection or an uninfected control (not recorded which).

The CDR3 has the sequence CSGRLENTEAFF. The DNA sequence is as follows: TGCAGCGGTAGATTGGAGAACACTGAAGCTTTCTTT. This receptor chain uses TRBV29-1 and TRBJ1-1; confidence is insufficient to name the D gene. Including the terminal cysteine and phenylalanine, the CDR3 comprises 12 residues. Only the CDR3 region is kept as DNA, spanning 36 bases read in frame from base 1. CDR1 and CDR2 are read off the germline V gene as SQVTM and ANQGSEA. The junction shows trimming of 7 bases on V and 1 base on J, plus 10 bases between the germline ends.